The sample holds a few counts of the clone carrying this T cell receptor beta chain. Its antigen is unknown. This sample was taken from a study of T cells after yellow fever vaccination. Whole-study context: With SMART-Seq v4 Ultra Low Input, the fractions containing low cell numbers were prepared.

In making TCR cDNA, 5'RACE template switching added a universal primer site and UMIs to it. MiXCR was run by TCRdb on the 5' RACE reads, yielding one entry per CDR3 protein. The sample contains about 260,000 distinct CDR3 sequences, about 5.2% of which appear only once. Whole-study findings and limits: Contaminating bulk clonotypes could be abundant in FACS-sorted repertoires.

CDR3 size: 15 residues. CDR1 is LGHNA and CDR2 is YSLEER in the germline V gene. V was cut by 0 bases and J by 4 bases, with 10 bases left in between. The sequencing here drew on CD4+ T cells sorted from PBMCs, taken on the day of the yellow fever booster vaccination. The chain carries TRBV4-3 and TRBJ2-1; D perhaps matches TRBD2 (6 bases). This TCR was sampled from a man younger than 30 who received the YFV17D yellow fever vaccine. CDR3 coding DNA: TGCGCCAGCAGCCAAGATCTGGGGAGGTACAATGAGCAGTTCTTC. This sequence encodes CASSQDLGRYNEQFF.